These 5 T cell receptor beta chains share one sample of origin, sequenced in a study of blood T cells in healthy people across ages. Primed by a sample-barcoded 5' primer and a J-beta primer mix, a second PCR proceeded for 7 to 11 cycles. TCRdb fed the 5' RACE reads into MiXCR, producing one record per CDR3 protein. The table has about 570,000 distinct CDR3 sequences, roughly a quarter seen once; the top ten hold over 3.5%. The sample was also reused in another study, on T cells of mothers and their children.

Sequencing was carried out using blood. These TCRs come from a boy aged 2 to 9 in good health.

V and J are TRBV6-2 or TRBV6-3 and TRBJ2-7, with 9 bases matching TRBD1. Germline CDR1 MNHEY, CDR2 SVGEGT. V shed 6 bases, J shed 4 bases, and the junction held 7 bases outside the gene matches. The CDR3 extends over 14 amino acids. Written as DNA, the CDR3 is TGTGCCAGCAGACGGGACAGGGCCCTATACGAGCAGTACTTC. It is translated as CASRRDRALYEQYF.

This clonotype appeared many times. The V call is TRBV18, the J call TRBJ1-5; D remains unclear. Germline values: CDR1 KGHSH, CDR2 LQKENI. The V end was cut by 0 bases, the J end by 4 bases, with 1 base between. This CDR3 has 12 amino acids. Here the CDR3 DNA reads TGTGCCAGCTCACCACCGAATCAGCCCCAGCATTTT. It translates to CASSPPNQPQHF.

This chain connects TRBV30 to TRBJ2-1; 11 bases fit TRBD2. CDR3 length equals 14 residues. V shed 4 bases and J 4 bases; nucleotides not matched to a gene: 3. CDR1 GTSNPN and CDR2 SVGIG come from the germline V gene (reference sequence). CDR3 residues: CAWMASGGYNEQFF. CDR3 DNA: TGTGCCTGGATGGCTAGCGGGGGGTACAATGAGCAGTTCTTC. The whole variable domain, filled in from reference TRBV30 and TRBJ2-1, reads SQTIHQWPATLVQPVGSPLSLECTVEGTSNPNLYWYRQAAGRGLQLLFYSVGIGQISSEVPQNLSASRPQDRQFILSSKKLLLSDSGFYLCAWMASGGYNEQFFGPGTRLTVL.

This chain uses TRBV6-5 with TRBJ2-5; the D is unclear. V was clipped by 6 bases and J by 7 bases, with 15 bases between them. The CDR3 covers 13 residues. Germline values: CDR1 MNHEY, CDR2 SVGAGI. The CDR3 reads CASSGWEGVTQYF. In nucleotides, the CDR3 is TGTGCCAGCAGCGGGTGGGAAGGAGTGACCCAGTACTTC.

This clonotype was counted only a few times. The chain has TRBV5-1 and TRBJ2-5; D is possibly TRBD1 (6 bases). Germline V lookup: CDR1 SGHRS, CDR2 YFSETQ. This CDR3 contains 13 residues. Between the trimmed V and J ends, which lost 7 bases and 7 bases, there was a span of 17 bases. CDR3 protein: CASLADSPGTQYF. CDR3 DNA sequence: TGCGCCAGCTTGGCGGACAGCCCAGGGACCCAGTACTTC. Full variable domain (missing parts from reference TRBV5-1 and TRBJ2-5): KAGVTQTPRYLIKTRGQQVTLSCSPISGHRSVSWYQQTPGQGLQFLFEYFSETQRNKGNFPGRFSGRQFSNSRSEMNVSTLELGDSALYLCASLADSPGTQYFGPGTRLLVL.